This TCR beta chain is drawn from a study of cytomegalovirus exposure and HLA in healthy donors. General study results and limits: Sequencing likely generated an artifact that appeared as a cluster of highly shared sequence variants. The productive fraction for most TCR beta V segments was about 90% or about 30% in an earlier analysis.

For this clone: Antigen: not known.

The CDR3 extends over 13 amino acids. V lost 4 bases and J 7 bases, leaving 12 bases between the germline ends. The PCR made use of 60 Vbeta and 13 Jbeta primers. The method was immunoSEQ multiplex PCR; TCRdb's version includes in-frame clones alone and lacks a portion of them. Among about 110,000 clones listed, over 70% were seen once. The J gene is TRBJ2-1, the V gene TRBV5-3; D gene unclear. TRBV5-3 is filed as an ORF, its function uncertain. Input material: PBMCs. The clonotype was recovered from a male donor in good health and CMV-seronegative. This CDR3 is CARSPLRVNEQFF. The CDR3 DNA is TGTGCCAGAAGCCCCCTCCGGGTTAATGAGCAGTTCTTC.